The 5 T cell receptor beta chains listed next were all sequenced from one sample in a study of cytomegalovirus exposure and HLA in healthy donors. Only in-frame clones appear in the TCRdb table, and some are missing; sequencing was by immunoSEQ multiplex PCR. The sample yields around 120,000 clones, roughly 89% seen once. The sequenced sample consisted of PBMCs. The source is a woman aged 18-29 years in good health and CMV-seronegative.

V usage is TRBV28 and J usage is TRBJ1-5; 7 bases fit TRBD1. Germline V lookup: CDR1 MDHEN, CDR2 SYDVKM. The CDR3 contains 15 residues. The J segment lost 7 bases and the V segment lost 5 bases, leaving 11 bases of the junction unmatched. The CDR3 reads CASSRDRVVSQPQHF. The CDR3 bases are TGTGCCAGCAGTAGAGACAGGGTAGTGAGCCAGCCCCAGCATTTT.

The chain links TRBV15 to TRBJ2-2; 8 bases line up with TRBD1. The CDR3 is 14 residues long. In germline, CDR1 is LNHNV, CDR2 YYDKDF (reference sequence). Trimming at V came to 6 bases and at J to 6 bases, leaving 6 bases not matched to a gene. CDR3 loop: CATSPDRVAGELFF. The CDR3 region has the DNA TGTGCCACCAGTCCGGACAGGGTAGCCGGGGAGCTGTTTTTT.

This sequence joins TRBV30 and TRBJ1-1; D not certain. Germline-derived CDR1 and CDR2 are GTSNPN and SVGIG (reference sequence). Trimming pared 2 bases from V and 5 bases from J, leaving 15 bases between. The CDR3 covers 14 residues. CDR3 in DNA: TGTGCCTGGAGTATCGACACGACGGGGACTGAAGCTTTCTTT. Residues: CAWSIDTTGTEAFF.

The V and J genes are TRBV9 and TRBJ2-1; 8 positions agree with TRBD1. V lost 3 bases to trimming and J lost 10 bases; unmatched junction nucleotides: 12. The CDR3 covers 15 residues. Germline lookup yields CDR1 SGDLS and CDR2 YYNGEE. This chain's CDR3 is CASSGRDRQLSEQFF. The CDR3, as DNA: TGTGCCAGCAGCGGCCGGGACAGGCAACTCTCGGAGCAGTTCTTC.

Note on this clone: Different DNA sequences within this sample yield the same CDR3. J is TRBJ2-2 and V is TRBV5-1; D is possibly TRBD2 (5 bases). Germline V lookup: CDR1 SGHRS, CDR2 YFSETQ. V lost 5 bases and J 1 base, leaving 9 bases between the germline ends. The CDR3 totals 14 residues. DNA of the CDR3: TGCGCCAGCAGTTTAAGCGGGAACACCGGGGAGCTGTTTTTT. Amino acids: CASSLSGNTGELFF. Using reference TRBV5-1 and TRBJ2-2 for the parts outside the CDR3, the full variable domain is KAGVTQTPRYLIKTRGQQVTLSCSPISGHRSVSWYQQTPGQGLQFLFEYFSETQRNKGNFPGRFSGRQFSNSRSEMNVSTLELGDSALYLCASSLSGNTGELFFGEGSRLTVL.